One sample yielded the 28 T cell receptor beta chains listed below, sequenced in a study of cytomegalovirus exposure and HLA in healthy donors. PCR involved 60 Vbeta and 13 Jbeta primers. Measured with immunoSEQ multiplex PCR; TCRdb has only the in-frame clones, and not every one. The sample lists 110,000 to 150,000 clones; about 76% were seen once. The sequencing sample was made of PBMCs. The receptor source for this set is a male donor in good health and CMV-seronegative.

The CDR3 is CASTGGRYNEQFF. CDR3 DNA: TGTGCCAGCACAGGGGGCCGATACAATGAGCAGTTCTTC. This chain joins TRBV2 and TRBJ2-1; TRBD1 matches at 8 bases. The CDR3 has 13 amino acids. Germline V lookup: CDR1 SNHLY, CDR2 FYNNEI. V lost 7 bases and J lost 4; bases outside the gene matches: 3.

The J gene is TRBJ2-2, the V gene TRBV14; 9 bases line up with TRBD1. The V gene end was trimmed by 3 bases and the J gene end by 4 bases; junction bases not matched to a gene: 12. CDR1 is SGHDN and CDR2 is FVKESK in the germline V gene. This CDR3 comprises 18 residues. The CDR3 reads CASSQPSRTGVITGELFF. The CDR3 nucleotides read TGTGCCAGCAGCCAGCCCAGCAGGACAGGGGTTATCACCGGGGAGCTGTTTTTT.

This clone was seen a single time. The chain links TRBV6-1 to TRBJ2-2; perhaps TRBD1 as D (5 bases). Trimming cost V 6 bases and J 3 bases, with 8 bases left between them. The CDR3 has 13 amino acids. Germline V gene sequence: CDR1 MNHNS, CDR2 SASEGT. CDR3 nucleotides: TGTGCCAGCAGGGAGACAGACACCGGGGAGCTGTTTTTT. It yields the protein CASRETDTGELFF.

The chain employs TRBV5-8 and TRBJ1-1; no reliable D call. Germline CDR1 SGHTS, CDR2 YDEGEE. The CDR3 extends over 12 amino acids. The V gene lost 4 bases and the J gene lost 4 bases, with 8 bases spanning the gap. CDR3: CASSRSGTEAFF. The CDR3 coding sequence is TGTGCCAGCAGCCGATCGGGCACTGAAGCTTTCTTT.

This clone has just one count. V is TRBV14 and J is TRBJ1-2; 9 bases are shared with TRBD1. After removal of 6 bases from V and 6 bases from J, the junction contained 5 bases not matched to a gene. The length of the CDR3 is 13 residues. CDR1 and CDR2 from the germline V gene are SGHDN and FVKESK. The CDR3 here is CASSTGGSDGYTF. The CDR3 region has the DNA TGTGCCAGCAGTACAGGGGGCTCGGATGGCTACACCTTC.

The J gene is TRBJ2-3, the V gene TRBV27; 9 nucleotides match TRBD2. The CDR3 spans 18 residues. Germline loops: CDR1 MNHEY, CDR2 SMNVEV (reference sequence). J gave up 4 bases and V 4 bases, and 15 bases lay outside the gene matches. The CDR3 DNA follows: TGTGCCAGCAGTTCCGATGGACGTAGCGGGAGTCCCGCAGATACGCAGTATTTT. Its protein product is CASSSDGRSGSPADTQYF.

The chain recombines TRBV21-1 with TRBJ1-2. TRBV21-1 is a pseudogene. The CDR3 runs to 16 residues. CDR3 sequence reads: CASSSPGREENYGYTF. The CDR3 DNA is TGTGCCAGCAGCTCCCCGGGTAGGGAGGAAAACTATGGCTACACCTTC.

This rearrangement joins TRBV5-4 to TRBJ2-3, with unresolved D. Germline CDR1 is SGHNT and CDR2 is YYREEE (reference sequence). Trimming removed 5 bases at V and 0 bases at J, with 10 bases between. The CDR3 runs to 14 residues. CDR3 nucleotide sequence: TGTGCCAGCAGTTCCCTTCCGAGCACAGATACGCAGTATTTT. It specifies CASSSLPSTDTQYF.

V usage is TRBV5-1 and J usage is TRBJ1-5; 9 bases are a match to TRBD1. Germline assignment: CDR1 SGHRS and CDR2 YFSETQ. The CDR3 is made up of 16 amino acids. Trimming at V came to 1 base and at J to 1 base, leaving 3 bases not matched to a gene. CDR3: CASSLTGQGSNQPQHF. Here the CDR3 DNA reads TGCGCCAGCAGCTTGACCGGACAGGGGAGCAATCAGCCCCAGCATTTT. Variable domain in full (rest from reference TRBV5-1 and TRBJ1-5): KAGVTQTPRYLIKTRGQQVTLSCSPISGHRSVSWYQQTPGQGLQFLFEYFSETQRNKGNFPGRFSGRQFSNSRSEMNVSTLELGDSALYLCASSLTGQGSNQPQHFGDGTRLSIL.

The V call is TRBV9, the J call TRBJ2-4, with 7 nucleotides matching TRBD1. V was pared by 0 bases and J by 6 bases, with 6 bases of the junction left unmatched. The CDR3 length is 15 residues. CDR1 is SGDLS, CDR2 YYNGEE, per germline. CDR3 sequence (DNA): TGTGCCAGCAGCGTAGGTTGGACAGGAGGAAACATTCAGTACTTC. Translation gives CASSVGWTGGNIQYF. Variable domain in full (rest from reference TRBV9 and TRBJ2-4): DSGVTQTPKHLITATGQRVTLRCSPRSGDLSVYWYQQSLDQGLQFLIQYYNGEERAKGNILERFSAQQFPDLHSELNLSSLELGDSALYFCASSVGWTGGNIQYFGAGTRLSVL.

The chain combines TRBV6-6 with TRBJ2-1; 12 bases fit TRBD2. The CDR3 has 14 amino acids. V was clipped by 6 bases and J by 8 bases; unmatched bases: 5. The germline V gene encodes CDR1 MNHNY and CDR2 SVGAGI (reference sequence). CDR3 protein: CASRELAGGHEQFF. In DNA form, the CDR3 reads TGTGCCAGCAGAGAGCTAGCGGGGGGGCATGAGCAGTTCTTC.

The chain is built from TRBV6-6 and TRBJ1-5, with D hard to call. V gave up 6 bases and J gave up 0 bases, with 6 bases separating them. This CDR3 has 13 amino acids. In germline, CDR1 is MNHNY, CDR2 SVGAGI (reference sequence). In nucleotides, the CDR3 is TGTGCCAGCAGACTTGATAGCAATCAGCCCCAGCATTTT. Its protein is CASRLDSNQPQHF.

This sequence joins TRBV7-8 and TRBJ2-1; 9 nucleotides match TRBD2. Trimming took 5 bases from V and 9 from J; bases not matched to a gene: 14. CDR1 SGHVS and CDR2 FQNEAQ come from the germline V gene. This CDR3 is built from 16 residues. CDR3 amino acids: CASSRGLAGAYLEQFF. As DNA, the CDR3 is TGTGCCAGCAGCAGGGGGTTAGCGGGAGCTTATCTTGAGCAGTTCTTC.

This clone was observed a handful of times. The chain links TRBV7-6 to TRBJ1-1; TRBD1 aligns across 9 bases. The CDR3 contains 14 residues. Trimming at V came to 4 bases and at J to 1 base, leaving 1 base not matched to a gene. Per the germline V gene, CDR1 is SGHVS and CDR2 is FNYEAQ. This CDR3 is CASSSGQGNTEAFF. The CDR3 DNA reads as TGTGCCAGCAGCTCGGGACAGGGGAACACTGAAGCTTTCTTT.

The rearrangement links TRBV5-6 to TRBJ2-6, with D possibly being TRBD1 (6 bases). Trimming left V 2 bases short and J 0 bases short, with 9 bases between. The CDR3 has 16 residues. Looked up from germline, CDR1 is SGHDT and CDR2 is YYEEEE. The CDR3 loop is CASSLRGSSGANVLTF. The CDR3 coding sequence is TGTGCCAGCAGCTTAAGGGGGAGCTCTGGGGCCAACGTCCTGACTTTC.

The chain is built from TRBV13 and TRBJ2-7; 8 bases align to TRBD1. In germline, CDR1 is PRHDT, CDR2 FYEKMQ (reference sequence). The J segment lost 6 bases and the V segment lost 4 bases, leaving 11 bases of the junction unmatched. This CDR3 is 15 amino acids long. CDR3 in amino acids: CASSSPGTGAREQYF. The CDR3 nucleotides are TGTGCCAGCAGCTCGCCCGGGACAGGTGCTCGCGAGCAGTACTTC.

This chain links TRBV5-4 with TRBJ2-7; 8 bases are a match to TRBD1. The CDR3 is made up of 15 amino acids. The germline V gene encodes CDR1 SGHNT and CDR2 YYREEE (reference sequence). V lost 4 bases, J lost 2 bases, and 8 bases stayed unmatched. CDR3 bases: TGTGCCAGCAGCCCGAGGGCAGGGGGCCCCTACGAGCAGTACTTC. Residues: CASSPRAGGPYEQYF.

The chain employs TRBV19 and TRBJ2-2, with a possible D match to TRBD1 (6 bases). The V end lost 6 bases, the J end lost 2 bases, and 13 bases lay between the germline ends. The CDR3 is 15 residues long. The germline V gene has CDR1 LNHDA and CDR2 SQIVND (reference sequence). This CDR3 is CASRETGINTGELFF. DNA of the CDR3: TGTGCCAGTAGGGAGACAGGAATCAACACCGGGGAGCTGTTTTTT.

The rearrangement joins TRBV10-3 to TRBJ2-1, with 7 bases fitting TRBD1. The germline CDR1 and CDR2 sequences are ENHRY and SYGVKD. The CDR3 loop spans 13 amino acids. V lost 6 bases to trimming and J lost 5 bases; unmatched junction nucleotides: 4. The CDR3 bases are TGTGCCATCAGGCAAGGGACAGACAATGAGCAGTTCTTC. Its translation is CAIRQGTDNEQFF.

The rearrangement joins TRBV7-6 to TRBJ2-1; the match to TRBD2 covers 12 bases. V shed 5 bases, J shed 0 bases, and the junction held 5 bases outside the gene matches. Germline CDR1 and CDR2: SGHVS and FNYEAQ. The CDR3 spans 17 residues. The CDR3 DNA reads as TGTGCCAGCAGCGGGACTAGCGGGCCCCACTCCTACAATGAGCAGTTCTTC. Translating it yields CASSGTSGPHSYNEQFF.

Regarding this clone: One end of the junction is discordant with germline, which a read error may explain. The genes are TRBV7-9 and TRBJ1-5, with D possibly TRBD1 on 5 matching bases. Germline-derived CDR1 and CDR2 are SEHNR and FQNEAQ (reference sequence). The length of the CDR3 is 15 residues. CDR3: CSSSSGVGRGQPQHF. CDR3 in DNA: TGTTCCAGCAGCTCCGGGGTTGGTCGGGGGCAGCCCCAGCATTTT.

The V and J genes are TRBV4-2 and TRBJ2-1; possible D gene TRBD2, 5 bases. Trimming took off 1 base at V and 8 bases at J, with 15 bases between the two ends. The CDR3 has 15 amino acids. The germline gives CDR1 LGHNA, CDR2 YNFKEQ. In DNA form, the CDR3 reads TGTGCCAGCAGCCAAGGGGAAGGCCTCGGGGATGAGCAGTTCTTC. Residues: CASSQGEGLGDEQFF.

This clone was observed once. This chain uses TRBV9 with TRBJ1-2; TRBD1 matches at 9 bases. Per the germline V gene, CDR1 is SGDLS and CDR2 is YYNGEE. The CDR3 is 16 residues long. V shed 0 bases and J 4 bases; nucleotides not matched to a gene: 7. CDR3 amino acids: CASSVAPGQGVYGYTF. DNA of the CDR3: TGTGCCAGCAGCGTAGCTCCGGGACAGGGTGTCTATGGCTACACCTTC.

The gene calls are TRBV13 and TRBJ2-1; 13 positions agree with TRBD2. The V and J ends lost 6 bases and 1 base, in that order; junction bases with no gene match: 3. This CDR3 comprises 16 residues. Germline lookup yields CDR1 PRHDT and CDR2 FYEKMQ (reference sequence). CDR3 residues: CASSWTSGGSYNEQFF. CDR3 coding DNA: TGTGCCAGCAGTTGGACTAGCGGGGGTTCCTACAATGAGCAGTTCTTC.

The chain employs TRBV7-6 and TRBJ1-1; 9 bases agree with TRBD1. Trimming at V came to 5 bases and at J to 5 bases, leaving 3 bases not matched to a gene. The CDR3 is 13 residues long. Germline CDR1 and CDR2: SGHVS and FNYEAQ. The CDR3 reads CASSHRGHTEAFF. The CDR3 bases are TGTGCCAGCAGCCACAGGGGGCATACTGAAGCTTTCTTT.

V usage is TRBV18 and J usage is TRBJ1-6, with 9 bases aligning to TRBD1. Germline loops: CDR1 KGHSH, CDR2 LQKENI. The CDR3 consists of 15 residues. Trimming cost V 4 bases and J 7 bases; bases outside gene matches: 5. The DNA for the CDR3 is TGTGCCAGCTCACGGACAGGGGAGGGCAATTCACCCCTCCACTTT. It yields the protein CASSRTGEGNSPLHF.

The rearrangement joins TRBV4-2 to TRBJ2-1; D gene uncertain. Trimming stripped 0 bases from V and 15 bases from J, with 21 bases between. The CDR3 extends over 15 amino acids. Per germline, CDR1 LGHNA and CDR2 YNFKEQ. Here the CDR3 DNA reads TGTGCCAGCAGCCAAGATAAATTGGGCTCCTCCGTCGCGTTCTTC. Its protein is CASSQDKLGSSVAFF.

Comments on this clone: This CDR3 is also generated by other DNA sequences in the sample. The chain employs TRBV25-1 and TRBJ2-3; 9 bases are shared with TRBD1. The CDR3 sequence is 15 residues long. With V trimmed by 2 bases and J by 5 bases, 5 bases remained unmatched. Germline CDR1 is MGHDK and CDR2 is SYGVNS. This CDR3 is CASSEPGQGGDTQYF. CDR3 sequence (DNA): TGTGCCAGCAGTGAACCGGGACAGGGTGGAGATACGCAGTATTTT.